A single sample gave rise to the 9 T cell receptor beta chains below, sequenced in a study of response to subunit inactivated influenza vaccine. TCRdb passed the RT-PCR reads through MiXCR, listing each CDR3 protein once. This sample yields hundreds of thousands of distinct CDR3 sequences, of which about 25% are seen a single time; 1.5% to 2% belongs to the top ten. The sequencing here drew on CD4+ T cells sorted from PBMCs, taken 4 to 6 days after vaccination. These TCRs come from a man aged 50 to 59 who received an inactivated influenza vaccine.

This clonotype was recorded at least ten times. V and J are TRBV5-5 and TRBJ2-7; D unresolved. V shed 4 bases and J shed 3 bases, with 8 bases lying between them. Looked up from germline, CDR1 is SGHKS and CDR2 is YYEKEE (reference sequence). CDR3 length equals 12 residues. CDR3 coding DNA: TGTGCCAGCAGCCCGACCGTCTACGAGCAGTACTTC. It encodes CASSPTVYEQYF. Full variable domain (remainder filled in from reference TRBV5-5 and TRBJ2-7): DAGVTQSPTHLIKTRGQQVTLRCSPISGHKSVSWYQQVLGQGPQFIFQYYEKEERGRGNFPDRFSARQFPNYSSELNVNALLLGDSALYLCASSPTVYEQYFGPGTRLTVT.

This sequence joins TRBV11-2 and TRBJ2-5; tentatively, D is TRBD1 (6 bases). The CDR3 is 18 amino acids. Looked up from germline, CDR1 is SGHAT and CDR2 is FQNNGV. With 2 bases removed from V and 5 bases from J, the gap between germline ends came to 24 bases. Here the CDR3 DNA reads TGTGCCAGCAGCTTATCATTCGGGACAAGGGGGATGGGGGAGACCCAGTACTTC. It specifies CASSLSFGTRGMGETQYF.

In its sample, this clonotype was seen a few times. The chain recombines TRBV7-2 with TRBJ2-7, with D unclear. Trimming cost V 2 bases and J 6 bases, with 8 bases left between them. The CDR3 totals 12 residues. Germline CDR1 is SGHTA and CDR2 is FQGNSA. The CDR3 loop reads CASSLSRTEQYF. In nucleotides, the CDR3 is TGTGCCAGCAGCTTAAGTAGGACCGAGCAGTACTTC. Combining the CDR3 with reference TRBV7-2 and TRBJ2-7 gives the whole variable domain GAGVSQSPSNKVTEKGKDVELRCDPISGHTALYWYRQSLGQGLEFLIYFQGNSAPDKSGLPSDRFSAERTGGSVSTLTIQRTQQEDSAVYLCASSLSRTEQYFGPGTRLTVT.

This clonotype was counted only a few times. The gene calls are TRBV7-2 and TRBJ2-7; D may be TRBD1 (5 bases). Germline CDR1 is SGHTA and CDR2 is FQGNSA. The CDR3 has 14 residues. Deletions cut 0 bases from V and 3 bases from J, with 9 bases between. CDR3 residues: CASSLASQGYEQYF. The CDR3 DNA follows: TGTGCCAGCAGCTTAGCGTCCCAGGGCTACGAGCAGTACTTC.

This clonotype has only a few counts. The chain is built from TRBV4-1 and TRBJ2-3, with 8 bases lining up with TRBD1. V was clipped by 4 bases and J by 4 bases; unmatched bases: 16. The CDR3 totals 18 residues. The germline V gene encodes CDR1 MGHRA and CDR2 YSYEKL. The CDR3 protein is CASSPPGGAGGFSDTQYF. The DNA of the CDR3 is TGCGCCAGCAGCCCCCCCGGGGGCGCAGGGGGCTTTTCAGATACGCAGTATTTT.

The rearrangement joins TRBV12-3 or TRBV12-4 to TRBJ2-3, with D perhaps given as TRBD1 or TRBD2 (5 bases each). Trimming removed 3 bases from V and 5 bases from J, with 9 bases in between. This CDR3 has 13 amino acids. The CDR3 DNA follows: TGTGCCAGCAGTTTTAAGAGGGGAGATACGCAGTATTTT. Protein: CASSFKRGDTQYF.

The sample holds a few counts of this clonotype. The chain combines TRBV5-1 with TRBJ1-6, with 8 bases identical to TRBD1. Trimming took 0 bases from V and 0 from J; bases not matched to a gene: 2. This CDR3 has 17 amino acids. Germline CDR1 and CDR2: SGHRS and YFSETQ. CDR3 region: CASSLGTGGSYNSPLHF. The CDR3, as DNA: TGCGCCAGCAGCTTGGGAACAGGGGGCTCCTATAATTCACCCCTCCACTTT.

In this sample, this clonotype turned up a few times. This chain joins TRBV6-1 and TRBJ2-1; TRBD2 matches at 12 bases. The V segment lost 4 bases and the J segment 9 bases; nucleotides outside the gene matches: 10. This CDR3 has 16 amino acids. Germline-derived CDR1 and CDR2 are MNHNS and SASEGT. The CDR3 bases are TGTGCCAGCAGTGCCTTTCAATCGGGACTAGCGGGTGAGCAGTTCTTC. As protein: CASSAFQSGLAGEQFF.

V and J are TRBV7-3 and TRBJ2-3; the match to TRBD2 covers 10 bases. The CDR3 spans 16 residues. Trimming took 5 bases from V and 4 from J; bases not matched to a gene: 9. Per the germline V gene, CDR1 is SGHTA and CDR2 is FQGTGA. Here the CDR3 reads CASSPGASGRADTQYF. The CDR3 DNA is TGTGCCAGCAGCCCTGGGGCTAGCGGGAGAGCAGATACGCAGTATTTT. The full variable domain, rest sourced from reference TRBV7-3 and TRBJ2-3, is GAGVSQTPSNKVTEKGKYVELRCDPISGHTALYWYRQSLGQGPEFLIYFQGTGAADDSGLPNDRFFAVRPEGSVSTLKIQRTERGDSAVYLCASSPGASGRADTQYFGPGTRLTVL.